This T cell receptor beta chain stems from a study of T cell responses to AZD1222 COVID-19 vaccine. Only in-frame clones appear in the TCRdb table, and some are missing; sequencing was by immunoSEQ multiplex PCR. The sample has roughly 80,000 clones, around 90% seen once. General observations from the study: Reports indicate that nearly half of spike-specific TCRs are directed at unmutated variant regions.

The CDR3 sequence is 14 residues long. Trimming pared 5 bases from V and 2 bases from J, leaving 10 bases between. CDR1 SGHTA and CDR2 FQGNSA come from the germline V gene. This clone was observed a few times. Its target is unknown. The V gene is TRBV7-2, the J gene TRBJ1-5; D gene ambiguous. The clonotype was recovered from an adult in good health. Source: peripheral blood, taken on day 0 of MenACWY control vaccination. CDR3 sequence: CASSPLERNQPQHF. The CDR3 nucleotides are TGTGCCAGCAGCCCTCTAGAGCGCAATCAGCCCCAGCATTTT.